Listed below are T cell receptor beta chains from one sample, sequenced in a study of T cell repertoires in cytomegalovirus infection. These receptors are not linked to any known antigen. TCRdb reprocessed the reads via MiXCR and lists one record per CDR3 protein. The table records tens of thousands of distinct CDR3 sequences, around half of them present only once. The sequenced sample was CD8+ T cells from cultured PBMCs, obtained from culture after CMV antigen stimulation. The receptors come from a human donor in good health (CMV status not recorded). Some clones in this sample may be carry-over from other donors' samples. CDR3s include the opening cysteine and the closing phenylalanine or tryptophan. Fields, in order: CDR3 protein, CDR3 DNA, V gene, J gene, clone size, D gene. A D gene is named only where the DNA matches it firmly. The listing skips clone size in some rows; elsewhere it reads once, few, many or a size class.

CDR3 protein: CASLEFESTDTQYF
CDR3 DNA: TGTGCCAGCTTAGAGTTTGAAAGCACAGATACGCAGTATTTT
V gene: TRBV28
J gene: TRBJ2-3
clone size: .
D gene: .

CDR3 protein: CASSFGGAGEQFF
CDR3 DNA: TGTGCCAGCAGCTTCGGGGGGGCAGGGGAGCAGTTCTTC
V gene: TRBV7-8
J gene: TRBJ2-1
clone size: few
D gene: TRBD2

CDR3 protein: CASSEGLAANTGELFF
CDR3 DNA: TGTGCCAGTAGTGAGGGACTAGCGGCGAACACCGGGGAGCTGTTTTTT
V gene: TRBV19
J gene: TRBJ2-2
clone size: few
D gene: TRBD2

CDR3 protein: CASSQRLSGFSTGELFF
CDR3 DNA: TGTGCCAGCAGCCAAAGATTGTCAGGGTTTAGCACCGGGGAGCTGTTTTTT
V gene: TRBV14
J gene: TRBJ2-2
clone size: .
D gene: .

CDR3 protein: CASSSSGWSSYNEQFF
CDR3 DNA: TGCGCCAGCAGCTCCAGCGGGTGGAGCTCCTACAATGAGCAGTTCTTC
V gene: TRBV5-1
J gene: TRBJ2-1
clone size: few
D gene: .

CDR3 protein: CASSLEYGSDTQYF
CDR3 DNA: TGTGCCAGCAGCTTAGAATATGGTTCAGATACGCAGTATTTT
V gene: TRBV7-7
J gene: TRBJ2-3
clone size: few
D gene: .

CDR3 protein: CASSSWGLLYNEQFF
CDR3 DNA: TGTGCCAGCAGCTCCTGGGGGTTACTTTACAATGAGCAGTTCTTC
V gene: TRBV7-6
J gene: TRBJ2-1
clone size: .
D gene: .

CDR3 protein: CASSYILRPQETQYF
CDR3 DNA: TGTGCCAGCAGCTACATATTACGGCCCCAGGAGACCCAGTACTTC
V gene: TRBV7-6
J gene: TRBJ2-5
clone size: few
D gene: .

CDR3 protein: CASSQYGANEQFF
CDR3 DNA: TGTGCCAGCAGCCAATACGGCGCTAATGAGCAGTTCTTC
V gene: TRBV7-8
J gene: TRBJ2-1
clone size: many
D gene: .

CDR3 protein: CASSLRDRLTDTQYF
CDR3 DNA: TGTGCCAGTAGCCTCCGGGACAGACTCACAGATACGCAGTATTTT
V gene: TRBV19
J gene: TRBJ2-3
clone size: .
D gene: TRBD1

CDR3 protein: CATSRLADETQYF
CDR3 DNA: TGTGCCACCAGCAGACTAGCGGATGAGACCCAGTACTTC
V gene: TRBV15
J gene: TRBJ2-5
clone size: .
D gene: TRBD2

CDR3 protein: CASRYSARSSYNEQFF
CDR3 DNA: TGTGCCAGCAGGTACTCTGCTAGGAGCTCCTACAATGAGCAGTTCTTC
V gene: TRBV28
J gene: TRBJ2-1
clone size: .
D gene: .

CDR3 protein: CASSYEGYEQYF
CDR3 DNA: TGTGCCAGCAGTTACGAGGGCTACGAGCAGTACTTC
V gene: TRBV6-5
J gene: TRBJ2-7
clone size: .
D gene: .

CDR3 protein: CASSLGQGVYGTQYF
CDR3 DNA: TGTGCCAGCAGCTTAGGGCAGGGCGTGTACGGGACCCAGTACTTC
V gene: TRBV7-9
J gene: TRBJ2-5
clone size: .
D gene: .

CDR3 protein: CASSQGGSTDTQYF
CDR3 DNA: TGTGCCAGCAGTCAGGGCGGTAGCACAGATACGCAGTATTTT
V gene: TRBV12-3/TRBV12-4
J gene: TRBJ2-3
clone size: few
D gene: .

CDR3 protein: CASIHRAGELFF
CDR3 DNA: TGCGCCAGCATTCACCGGGCCGGGGAGCTGTTTTTT
V gene: TRBV10-2
J gene: TRBJ2-2
clone size: .
D gene: .

CDR3 protein: CASSLARRLAGGTRETQYF
CDR3 DNA: TGTGCCAGCAGCTTAGCGCGGAGGCTAGCGGGAGGGACACGGGAGACCCAGTACTTC
V gene: TRBV7-9
J gene: TRBJ2-5
clone size: .
D gene: TRBD2

CDR3 protein: CASSSFLAMNEQFF
CDR3 DNA: TGTGCCAGCAGTTCCTTTCTAGCGATGAATGAGCAGTTCTTC
V gene: TRBV12-3/TRBV12-4
J gene: TRBJ2-1
clone size: few
D gene: .

CDR3 protein: CASSPHWYSYNEQFF
CDR3 DNA: TGTGCCAGCAGTCCCCATTGGTACTCCTACAATGAGCAGTTCTTC
V gene: TRBV27
J gene: TRBJ2-1
clone size: .
D gene: .

CDR3 protein: CASSLDRSGANVLTF
CDR3 DNA: TGTGCCAGCAGCTTAGATAGGAGTGGGGCCAACGTCCTGACTTTC
V gene: TRBV7-8
J gene: TRBJ2-6
clone size: few
D gene: .

CDR3 protein: CASGVGREVTDTQYF
CDR3 DNA: TGTGCCAGCGGGGTCGGGCGGGAGGTCACAGATACGCAGTATTTT
V gene: TRBV19
J gene: TRBJ2-3
clone size: few
D gene: TRBD2

CDR3 protein: CASTLGDRRLGEQYF
CDR3 DNA: TGTGCCAGCACCTTAGGGGACAGGAGATTAGGGGAGCAGTACTTC
V gene: TRBV7-2
J gene: TRBJ2-7
clone size: .
D gene: TRBD1

CDR3 protein: CASSSRLARLYNEQFF
CDR3 DNA: TGTGCCAGCAGCTCGCGACTAGCGAGACTTTACAATGAGCAGTTCTTC
V gene: TRBV7-8
J gene: TRBJ2-1
clone size: few
D gene: TRBD2

CDR3 protein: CASSLEGQGYEQYF
CDR3 DNA: TGTGCCAGCAGCTTAGAGGGACAGGGCTACGAGCAGTACTTC
V gene: TRBV7-2
J gene: TRBJ2-7
clone size: many
D gene: TRBD1

CDR3 protein: CASSAYSRNYGYTF
CDR3 DNA: TGTGCCAGCAGTGCTTACAGTCGGAACTATGGCTACACCTTC
V gene: TRBV25-1
J gene: TRBJ1-2
clone size: .
D gene: .

CDR3 protein: CASSPRGRNEQFF
CDR3 DNA: TGTGCCAGCAGCCCAAGAGGGAGGAATGAGCAGTTCTTC
V gene: TRBV7-9
J gene: TRBJ2-1
clone size: few
D gene: .

CDR3 protein: CASSLSGTGYYNEQFF
CDR3 DNA: TGTGCCAGCAGCTTATCCGGGACTGGCTACTACAATGAGCAGTTCTTC
V gene: TRBV7-9
J gene: TRBJ2-1
clone size: .
D gene: .

CDR3 protein: CASSLSSGTRMLNEQFF
CDR3 DNA: TGTGCCAGCAGCTTATCCTCCGGGACTAGGATGTTGAATGAGCAGTTCTTC
V gene: TRBV7-6
J gene: TRBJ2-1
clone size: many
D gene: TRBD2

CDR3 protein: CASSQPSASQGEQFF
CDR3 DNA: TGCGCCAGCAGCCAACCTTCAGCCTCCCAGGGAGAGCAGTTCTTC
V gene: TRBV4-1
J gene: TRBJ2-1
clone size: few
D gene: .

CDR3 protein: CASSFPWDTGELFF
CDR3 DNA: TGTGCCAGCAGCTTCCCATGGGACACCGGGGAGCTGTTTTTT
V gene: TRBV7-6
J gene: TRBJ2-2
clone size: few
D gene: .

CDR3 protein: CASSDSTRPGSNSGSTEAFF
CDR3 DNA: TGTGCCAGCAGTGACTCAACTCGACCAGGGAGTAATTCCGGGAGCACTGAAGCTTTCTTT
V gene: TRBV6-4
J gene: TRBJ1-1
clone size: few
D gene: .

CDR3 protein: CASSQGREMYEQYF
CDR3 DNA: TGTGCCAGCAGCCAAGGCCGGGAAATGTACGAGCAGTACTTC
V gene: TRBV4-2
J gene: TRBJ2-7
clone size: .
D gene: .

CDR3 protein: CASSLGQGTYEQYF
CDR3 DNA: TGTGCCAGCAGCTTAGGACAGGGGACATACGAGCAGTACTTC
V gene: TRBV7-8
J gene: TRBJ2-7
clone size: many
D gene: TRBD1

CDR3 protein: CASSPGQGSTAGELFF
CDR3 DNA: TGTGCCAGCAGCCCGGGACAGGGGAGTACGGCCGGGGAGCTGTTTTTT
V gene: TRBV5-6
J gene: TRBJ2-2
clone size: .
D gene: TRBD1

CDR3 protein: CASSPGLTGGNYEQYF
CDR3 DNA: TGTGCCAGCAGTCCTGGCCTCACCGGCGGGAACTACGAGCAGTACTTC
V gene: TRBV7-6
J gene: TRBJ2-7
clone size: .
D gene: .

CDR3 protein: CASLASGGRRTGELFF
CDR3 DNA: TGTGCCAGCCTGGCTAGCGGGGGAAGAAGGACCGGGGAGCTGTTTTTT
V gene: TRBV7-2
J gene: TRBJ2-2
clone size: few
D gene: TRBD2

CDR3 protein: CASSSAGDYNEQFF
CDR3 DNA: TGTGCCAGCAGCTCCGCCGGAGATTACAATGAGCAGTTCTTC
V gene: TRBV7-6
J gene: TRBJ2-1
clone size: .
D gene: .

CDR3 protein: CASSLGYNEQFF
CDR3 DNA: TGTGCCAGCAGCTTAGGATACAATGAGCAGTTCTTC
V gene: TRBV7-6
J gene: TRBJ2-1
clone size: many
D gene: .

CDR3 protein: CASAALAKNIQYF
CDR3 DNA: TGTGCCAGCGCTGCTCTAGCCAAAAACATTCAGTACTTC
V gene: TRBV7-8
J gene: TRBJ2-4
clone size: few
D gene: .

CDR3 protein: CASSLRGLAGRSSYNEQFF
CDR3 DNA: TGTGCCAGCAGCTTAAGAGGACTAGCGGGGAGGAGCTCCTACAATGAGCAGTTCTTC
V gene: TRBV7-9
J gene: TRBJ2-1
clone size: .
D gene: TRBD2

CDR3 protein: CASSQGLAASSYEQYF
CDR3 DNA: TGTGCCAGCAGCCAGGGCCTAGCGGCTAGCTCCTACGAGCAGTACTTC
V gene: TRBV4-2
J gene: TRBJ2-7
clone size: .
D gene: TRBD2

CDR3 protein: CATSRGLNTEAFF
CDR3 DNA: TGTGCCACCAGTCGGGGTCTAAACACTGAAGCTTTCTTT
V gene: TRBV24-1
J gene: TRBJ1-1
clone size: few
D gene: .

CDR3 protein: CASSVSSKGAGYEQYF
CDR3 DNA: TGTGCCAGCAGCGTGTCATCCAAGGGGGCTGGGTACGAGCAGTACTTC
V gene: TRBV9
J gene: TRBJ2-7
clone size: .
D gene: TRBD1

CDR3 protein: CSAVWKGVPSGANVLTF
CDR3 DNA: TGCAGTGCCGTTTGGAAAGGGGTTCCCTCTGGGGCCAACGTCCTGACTTTC
V gene: TRBV20-1
J gene: TRBJ2-6
clone size: .
D gene: .

CDR3 protein: CASSSDSLNTEAFF
CDR3 DNA: TGTGCCAGCAGCTCGGACAGCCTGAACACTGAAGCTTTCTTT
V gene: TRBV7-9
J gene: TRBJ1-1
clone size: .
D gene: .

CDR3 protein: CASSIRDTRSGNEKLFF
CDR3 DNA: TGTGCCAGCAGCATAAGGGACACTCGATCGGGGAATGAAAAACTGTTTTTT
V gene: TRBV7-8
J gene: TRBJ1-4
clone size: few
D gene: .

CDR3 protein: CASSLDRDSYNEQFF
CDR3 DNA: TGTGCCAGCAGCTTAGATCGGGACAGTTACAATGAGCAGTTCTTC
V gene: TRBV11-3
J gene: TRBJ2-1
clone size: .
D gene: TRBD1

CDR3 protein: CASSPSSSGKNIQYF
CDR3 DNA: TGCGCCAGCAGCCCCTCCTCGTCGGGCAAAAACATTCAGTACTTC
V gene: TRBV5-1
J gene: TRBJ2-4
clone size: .
D gene: .

CDR3 protein: CSALGGQGVNEKLFF
CDR3 DNA: TGCAGTGCTCTAGGGGGACAGGGGGTTAATGAAAAACTGTTTTTT
V gene: TRBV20-1
J gene: TRBJ1-4
clone size: .
D gene: TRBD1

CDR3 protein: CASAFGGAGNTIYF
CDR3 DNA: TGTGCTAGTGCCTTTGGTGGGGCTGGAAACACCATATATTTT
V gene: TRBV12-5
J gene: TRBJ1-3
clone size: many
D gene: .

CDR3 protein: CASSSLLGYDEKLFF
CDR3 DNA: TGTGCCAGCAGTTCCTTACTAGGGTACGATGAAAAACTGTTTTTT
V gene: TRBV27
J gene: TRBJ1-4
clone size: .
D gene: .

CDR3 protein: CSSSQVGRPEAFF
CDR3 DNA: TGCTCCAGCAGCCAAGTTGGAAGGCCTGAAGCTTTCTTT
V gene: TRBV4-1
J gene: TRBJ1-1
clone size: .
D gene: .

CDR3 protein: CASSYRLRPGPNTEAFF
CDR3 DNA: TGTGCCAGCAGCTATCGATTACGTCCAGGGCCGAACACTGAAGCTTTCTTT
V gene: TRBV7-8
J gene: TRBJ1-1
clone size: many
D gene: .

CDR3 protein: CASSSLGTDTQYF
CDR3 DNA: TGTGCCAGCAGCTCACTGGGGACAGATACGCAGTATTTT
V gene: TRBV7-3
J gene: TRBJ2-3
clone size: many
D gene: .

CDR3 protein: CASSLLGTGKVNEQFF
CDR3 DNA: TGTGCCAGCAGTTTATTAGGGACAGGGAAAGTCAATGAGCAGTTCTTC
V gene: TRBV27
J gene: TRBJ2-1
clone size: .
D gene: TRBD1

CDR3 protein: CASSLTSGRNEQFF
CDR3 DNA: TGTGCCAGCAGCCTGACTAGCGGGAGAAATGAGCAGTTCTTC
V gene: TRBV7-9
J gene: TRBJ2-1
clone size: .
D gene: TRBD2

CDR3 protein: CASSGSARKGYTF
CDR3 DNA: TGTGCCAGCAGCGGCAGCGCCAGGAAGGGCTACACCTTC
V gene: TRBV7-9
J gene: TRBJ1-2
clone size: few
D gene: .